The entry below gives a single T cell receptor (beta chain) sequence along with its context. Antigen unknown. The CDR3 has 15 residues. V lost 4 bases to trimming and J lost 0 bases, with 10 bases between them. Per germline, CDR1 SGHVS and CDR2 FQNEAQ. This sample was included in a study of OX40 agonist ivuxolimab in advanced cancers. This table comes from immunoSEQ multiplex PCR, and its TCRdb copy is limited to in-frame clones, with some not included. This sample yields more than 60,000 clones, of which about 86% are seen a single time; almost 4.5% belongs to the top ten. Study findings and constraints: The work left the antigen specificity of expanded peripheral T cells undetermined.

This receptor was identified in an adult with an advanced solid tumor such as melanoma, head and neck, liver or kidney cancer. The rearrangement joins TRBV7-8 to TRBJ1-5; D uncertain. The source material was CD4+ or CD8+ T cells sorted from blood, sampled in a trial of the OX40 agonist ivuxolimab. CDR3 sequence (DNA): TGTGCCAGCAGCTCGCGGGCTACTAGCAATCAGCCCCAGCATTTT. This codes for CASSSRATSNQPQHF.